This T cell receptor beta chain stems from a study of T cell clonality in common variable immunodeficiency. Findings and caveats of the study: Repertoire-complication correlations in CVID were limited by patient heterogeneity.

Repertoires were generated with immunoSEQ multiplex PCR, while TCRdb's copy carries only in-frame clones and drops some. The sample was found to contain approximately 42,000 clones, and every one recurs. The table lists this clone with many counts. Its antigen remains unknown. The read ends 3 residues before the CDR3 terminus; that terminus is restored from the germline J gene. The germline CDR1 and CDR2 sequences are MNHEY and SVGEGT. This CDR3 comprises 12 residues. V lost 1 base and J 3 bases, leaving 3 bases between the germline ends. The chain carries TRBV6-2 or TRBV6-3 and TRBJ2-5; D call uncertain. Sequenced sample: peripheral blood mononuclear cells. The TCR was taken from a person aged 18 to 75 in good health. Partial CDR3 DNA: TGTGCCAGCAGTTACTTCGAAGAGACC. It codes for CASSYFEET. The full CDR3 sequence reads CASSYFEETQYF.